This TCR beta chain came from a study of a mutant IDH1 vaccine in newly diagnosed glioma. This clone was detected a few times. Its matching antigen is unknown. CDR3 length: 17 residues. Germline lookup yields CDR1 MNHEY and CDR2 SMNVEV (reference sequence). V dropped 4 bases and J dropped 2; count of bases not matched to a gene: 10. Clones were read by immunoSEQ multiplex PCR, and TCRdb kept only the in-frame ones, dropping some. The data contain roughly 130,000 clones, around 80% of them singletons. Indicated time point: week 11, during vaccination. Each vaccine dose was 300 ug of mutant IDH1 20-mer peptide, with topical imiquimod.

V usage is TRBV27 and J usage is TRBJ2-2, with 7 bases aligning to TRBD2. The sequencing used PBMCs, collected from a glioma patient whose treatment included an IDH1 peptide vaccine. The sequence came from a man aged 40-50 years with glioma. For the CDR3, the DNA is TGTGCCAGCAGTTCGAGCGGGACTCACGTTAACACCGGGGAGCTGTTTTTT. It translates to CASSSSGTHVNTGELFF.